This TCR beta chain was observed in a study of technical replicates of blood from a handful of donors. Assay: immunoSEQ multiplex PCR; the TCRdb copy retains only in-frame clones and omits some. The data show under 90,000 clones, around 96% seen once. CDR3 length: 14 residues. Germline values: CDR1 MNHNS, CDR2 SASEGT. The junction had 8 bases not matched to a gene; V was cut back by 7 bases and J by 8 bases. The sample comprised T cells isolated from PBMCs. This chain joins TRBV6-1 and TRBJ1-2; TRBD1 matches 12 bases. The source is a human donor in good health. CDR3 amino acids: CASNPGTGGWGYTF. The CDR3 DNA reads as TGTGCCAGCAACCCCGGGACAGGGGGCTGGGGCTACACCTTC.